A single sample gave rise to the 25 T cell receptor beta chains below, sequenced in a study of patients and donors after allogeneic stem cell transplantation. MiXCR was run by TCRdb on the RT-PCR reads, yielding one entry per CDR3 protein. The sample holds about 160,000 distinct CDR3 sequences; about a third are singletons and the top ten take approximately 50%. The sequenced sample consisted of blood, either unsorted or a sorted T cell fraction (not recorded which). These receptors were taken from a human donor who was either an allogeneic HSCT recipient or a stem cell or donor lymphocyte infusion donor (not recorded which). It is not recorded whose cells these are; they may come from a transplant donor.

This clonotype was counted between two and nine times. This chain connects TRBV7-2 to TRBJ2-2; the match to TRBD1 covers 8 bases. This CDR3 region has 16 residues. V lost 5 bases and J lost 6; bases outside the gene matches: 11. Germline V gene lookup returns CDR1 SGHTA and CDR2 FQGNSA. DNA of the CDR3: TGTGCCAGCAGCCCAGGGGCAGGGGGCTCACCCGGGGAGCTGTTTTTT. This sequence encodes CASSPGAGGSPGELFF.

The chain employs TRBV10-3 and TRBJ1-2; D is perhaps TRBD1 (5 bases). V was shortened by 3 bases and J by 0 bases, with 11 bases between the two germline ends. The CDR3 is made up of 15 amino acids. Germline assignment: CDR1 ENHRY and CDR2 SYGVKD. The CDR3 DNA reads TGTGCCATCAGTGATGAGGACACCACTAACTATGGCTACACCTTC. This gives the protein CAISDEDTTNYGYTF.

In this sample, this clonotype turned up a few times. This chain links TRBV12-3 or TRBV12-4 with TRBJ2-3; 11 bases align to TRBD2. The CDR3 contains 18 residues. J lost 0 bases, V lost 3 bases, and 8 bases had no gene match. The CDR3: CASSFILAGGFSTDTQYF. CDR3 nucleotides: TGTGCCAGCAGTTTTATTCTAGCGGGGGGCTTTAGCACAGATACGCAGTATTTT.

V gene TRBV15 combines with J gene TRBJ1-6; D remains ambiguous. Trimming took 5 bases from V and 6 from J, leaving 11 bases between them. Germline CDR1 and CDR2: LNHNV and YYDKDF (reference sequence). The CDR3 extends over 14 amino acids. The CDR3 region is CATSGVGANSPLHF. In DNA, the CDR3 is TGTGCCACCAGCGGTGTCGGTGCTAATTCACCCCTCCACTTT.

This rearrangement joins TRBV7-9 to TRBJ1-1; 9 bases fit TRBD1. The CDR3 contains 16 residues. With 6 bases clipped from V and 4 bases from J, the junction kept 12 bases outside the gene matches. Germline V gives CDR1 SEHNR, CDR2 FQNEAQ (reference sequence). CDR3 nucleotide sequence: TGTGCCAGCAGTCCCGTGGCCGGGACAGGGAGCACTGAAGCTTTCTTT. Its translation: CASSPVAGTGSTEAFF.

This sequence joins TRBV20-1 and TRBJ2-7; D is ambiguous. Germline-derived CDR1 and CDR2 are DFQATT and SNEGSKA (reference sequence). The V and J ends lost 3 bases and 2 bases respectively, with 2 bases between them. The CDR3 contains 10 residues. CDR3 bases: TGCAGTGCTAGTGCCTACGAGCAGTACTTC. Amino acid sequence: CSASAYEQYF.

The genes are TRBV7-9 and TRBJ2-3; the D is unclear. V was shortened by 3 bases and J by 4 bases, with 8 bases between the two germline ends. CDR3 length: 13 amino acids. Germline V gene sequence: CDR1 SEHNR, CDR2 FQNEAQ (reference sequence). This CDR3 is CASSFLGPDTQYF. The CDR3 DNA reads as TGTGCCAGCAGCTTCCTAGGGCCAGATACGCAGTATTTT. The full variable domain, with the rest looked up from reference TRBV7-9 and TRBJ2-3, is DTGVSQNPRHKITKRGQNVTFRCDPISEHNRLYWYRQTLGQGPEFLTYFQNEAQLEKSRLLSDRFSAERPKGSFSTLEIQRTEQGDSAMYLCASSFLGPDTQYFGPGTRLTVL.

The V call is TRBV6-2 or TRBV6-3, the J call TRBJ1-2; 8 positions agree with TRBD1. The CDR3 has 17 residues. The germline V gene has CDR1 MNHEY and CDR2 SVGEGT. The ends lost 5 bases at V and 6 bases at J; junction bases unmatched: 17. CDR3 residues: CASSQRQGLISIHGYTF. The CDR3 nucleotides are TGTGCCAGCAGTCAACGACAGGGGTTGATCTCCATTCATGGCTACACCTTC.

The CDR3 reads CASSHPPRAYSGANVLTF. The CDR3 DNA follows: TGCGCCAGCAGCCATCCCCCTAGGGCGTACTCTGGGGCCAACGTCCTGACTTTC. This rearrangement joins TRBV4-1 to TRBJ2-6; D call uncertain. The V end was cut by 3 bases, the J end by 0 bases, with 15 bases between. From germline, CDR1 is MGHRA and CDR2 YSYEKL. The CDR3 is 18 residues long.

This clonotype was counted only a few times. The chain has TRBV11-2 and TRBJ1-4, with D uncertain. The CDR3 totals 13 residues. V lost 5 bases, J lost 4 bases, and 8 bases lay in between. Germline CDR1 and CDR2: SGHAT and FQNNGV. The CDR3 DNA sequence: TGTGCCAGCAGCCCCGGGGTTAATGAAAAACTGTTTTTT. This gives the protein CASSPGVNEKLFF.

V and J are TRBV6-6 and TRBJ2-1, with D perhaps TRBD2 (7 bases). This CDR3 is 15 amino acids long. The V end lost 5 bases, the J end lost 4 bases, and 15 bases lay between the germline ends. The germline CDR1 and CDR2 sequences are MNHNY and SVGAGI (reference sequence). CDR3 in amino acids: CASSPLGGVYNEQFF. The CDR3 DNA sequence: TGTGCCAGCAGTCCCTTAGGGGGGGTATACAATGAGCAGTTCTTC.

The CDR3 nucleotides are TGCAGTGCTCCGGCCGGACTGGGGACTTACAATGAGCAGTTCTTC. Translating gives CSAPAGLGTYNEQFF. The V call is TRBV20-1, the J call TRBJ2-1; the D gene is possibly TRBD2 (6 bases). Germline values: CDR1 DFQATT, CDR2 SNEGSKA (reference sequence). Trimming took off 5 bases at V and 4 bases at J, with 18 bases between the two ends. CDR3 length: 15 amino acids.

This clonotype was found a few times. The J gene is TRBJ1-2, the V gene TRBV25-1; tentative D call: TRBD1 (5 bases). V gave up 4 bases and J gave up 5 bases, with 17 bases separating them. In germline, CDR1 is MGHDK, CDR2 SYGVNS. This CDR3 region has 15 residues. CDR3 nucleotides: TGTGCCAGCAGTGGGTCTCCTTGGGACCCATATGGCTACACCTTC. Translating it yields CASSGSPWDPYGYTF.

This clonotype was recorded a few times. This CDR3 reads CASSLGGWGNQPQHF. As DNA, the CDR3 is TGTGCCAGCAGTTTGGGTGGATGGGGCAATCAGCCCCAGCATTTT. This rearrangement joins TRBV27 to TRBJ1-5; D ambiguous. Between the trimmed V and J ends, which lost 3 bases and 2 bases, there was a span of 11 bases. Germline V gene lookup returns CDR1 MNHEY and CDR2 SMNVEV (reference sequence). This CDR3 is built from 15 residues.

V gene TRBV12-3 or TRBV12-4 combines with J gene TRBJ1-6; 9 bases align to TRBD1. The CDR3 loop spans 14 amino acids. Trimming took 3 bases from V and 10 from J; bases not matched to a gene: 4. In DNA, the CDR3 is TGTGCCAGCAGTTTGGTGACAGGGGGGTCACCCCTCCACTTT. Translating it yields CASSLVTGGSPLHF.

This clonotype was counted once. The chain is built from TRBV24-1 and TRBJ2-1; 8 bases align to TRBD1. Germline V gives CDR1 KGHDR, CDR2 SFDVKD. There are 15 residues in the CDR3. Trimming took 6 bases from V and 7 from J; bases not matched to a gene: 10. CDR3 DNA sequence: TGTGCCACCAGTTCAGGGGGCCCGAGGGGGAATGAGCAGTTCTTC. Translating gives CATSSGGPRGNEQFF.

The chain employs TRBV12-3 or TRBV12-4 and TRBJ1-1; the D gene is possibly TRBD1 (5 bases). The CDR3 has 15 amino acids. V gave up 6 bases and J gave up 4 bases, with 18 bases separating them. The CDR3 loop is CASSPHGGAGTEAFF. Written as DNA, the CDR3 is TGTGCCAGCAGCCCCCACGGAGGGGCGGGCACTGAAGCTTTCTTT.

The chain uses TRBV12-3 or TRBV12-4 and TRBJ2-6; D is unresolved. This CDR3 comprises 16 residues. V was trimmed by 4 bases and J by 0 bases, leaving 10 bases between them. This CDR3 is CASSWSPSSGANVLTF. CDR3 nucleotides: TGTGCCAGCAGTTGGTCCCCGTCCTCTGGGGCCAACGTCCTGACTTTC.

In this sample, this clonotype turned up many times. The gene calls are TRBV6-5 and TRBJ1-4; unclear D gene. Germline values: CDR1 MNHEY, CDR2 SVGAGI. V dropped 5 bases and J dropped 0 bases, with 7 bases sitting between them. The CDR3 spans 14 residues. CDR3 loop: CASSPEATNEKLFF. In DNA form, the CDR3 reads TGTGCCAGCAGTCCAGAAGCAACTAATGAAAAACTGTTTTTT.

The CDR3 sequence is CSVAGPSGVGYTF. The DNA of the CDR3 is TGCAGCGTTGCCGGACCCTCAGGGGTCGGCTACACCTTC. The V call is TRBV29-1, the J call TRBJ1-2; tentatively, D is TRBD1 (6 bases). V lost 4 bases and J 8 bases, leaving 17 bases between the germline ends. The V gene's germline CDR1 is SQVTM and CDR2 ANQGSEA. CDR3 size: 13 residues. Full variable domain (outside the CDR3, taken from reference TRBV29-1 and TRBJ1-2): SAVISQKPSRDICQRGTSLTIQCQVDSQVTMMFWYRQQPGQSLTLIATANQGSEATYESGFVIDKFPISRPNLTFSTLTVSNMSPEDSSIYLCSVAGPSGVGYTFGSGTRLTVV.

In the case of this clonotype: In this CDR3 the conserved last residue, phenylalanine or tryptophan, is missing, so a read error is likely. The DNA is omitted, as the CDR3 cannot be located on it reliably, and the CDR3 follows TCRdb's listing. This chain uses TRBV7-9 with TRBJ1-1; the table's D call of TRBD1 was not tested on the DNA. Germline CDR1 reads SEHNR; CDR2 reads FQNEAQ (reference sequence). The CDR3 has 13 residues if both end residues are counted. This chain's CDR3 is CASSLIGTGPAKI.

In the case of this clonotype: The junction departs from the called germline gene at one end, perhaps through a read error. The V gene is TRBV28, the J gene TRBJ1-4, with TRBD1 matching 8 bases. The CDR3 consists of 14 residues. Germline-derived CDR1 and CDR2 are MDHEN and SYDVKM. The CDR3: CASSYRGENEKPFF. CDR3 sequence (DNA): TGTGCCAGCAGTTACAGGGGGGAAAATGAAAAACCGTTTTTT.

The chain employs TRBV3-1 and TRBJ2-3; D is undetermined. The V end lost 0 bases, the J end lost 4 bases, and 5 bases lay between the germline ends. Germline lookup yields CDR1 LGHDT and CDR2 YNNKEL (reference sequence). This CDR3 comprises 13 residues. The CDR3 DNA sequence: TGTGCCAGCAGCCAAGATCACCCAGATACGCAGTATTTT. As protein: CASSQDHPDTQYF.

This clonotype showed up just a few times. The chain has TRBV20-1 and TRBJ1-2; 10 bases fit TRBD1. Germline trimming cut 2 bases from V and 7 bases from J; bases unmatched to any gene: 7. This CDR3 has 14 amino acids. CDR1 is DFQATT, CDR2 SNEGSKA, per germline (reference sequence). The chain's CDR3 is CSARNTGTGVGYTF. The CDR3 DNA reads TGCAGTGCTAGAAACACCGGGACAGGGGTTGGCTACACCTTC.

This rearrangement joins TRBV12-3 or TRBV12-4 to TRBJ1-5; D is uncertain. This CDR3 region has 11 residues. V shed 3 bases and J shed 10 bases, with 7 bases lying between them. The CDR3 sequence is CASSLKGPQHF. CDR3 coding DNA: TGTGCCAGCAGTTTGAAGGGTCCCCAGCATTTT.